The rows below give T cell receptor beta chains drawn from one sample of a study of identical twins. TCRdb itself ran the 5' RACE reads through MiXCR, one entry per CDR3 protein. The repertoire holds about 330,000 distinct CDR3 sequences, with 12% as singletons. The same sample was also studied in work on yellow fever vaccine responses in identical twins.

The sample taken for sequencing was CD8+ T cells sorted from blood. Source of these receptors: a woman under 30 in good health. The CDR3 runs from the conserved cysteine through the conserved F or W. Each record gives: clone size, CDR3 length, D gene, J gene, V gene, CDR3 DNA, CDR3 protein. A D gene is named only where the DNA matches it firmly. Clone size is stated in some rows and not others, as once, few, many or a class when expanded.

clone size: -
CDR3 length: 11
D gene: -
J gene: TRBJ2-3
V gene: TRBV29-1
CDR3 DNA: TGCAGCGTTGTTATCACAGATACGCAGTATTTT
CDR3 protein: CSVVITDTQYF

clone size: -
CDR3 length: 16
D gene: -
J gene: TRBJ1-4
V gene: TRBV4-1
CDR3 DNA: TGCGCCAGCAGCCAAGAGACCGTTGCAACTAATGAAAAACTGGTTTTT
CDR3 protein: CASSQETVATNEKLVF

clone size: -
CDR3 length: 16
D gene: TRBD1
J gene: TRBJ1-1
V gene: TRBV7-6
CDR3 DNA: TGTGCCAGCAGCCGAGAACGGGACAGTTCAAGGACTGAAGCTTTCTTT
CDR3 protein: CASSRERDSSRTEAFF

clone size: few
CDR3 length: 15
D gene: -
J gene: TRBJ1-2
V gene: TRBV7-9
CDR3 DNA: TGTGCCAGCAGCAACGTATGGGATACCGACTATGGCTACACCTTC
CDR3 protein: CASSNVWDTDYGYTF

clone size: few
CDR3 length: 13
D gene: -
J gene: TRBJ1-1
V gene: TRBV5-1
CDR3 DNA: TGCGCCAGCAGCGACCCGGGGCGAAGTGAAGCTTTCTTT
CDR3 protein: CASSDPGRSEAFF

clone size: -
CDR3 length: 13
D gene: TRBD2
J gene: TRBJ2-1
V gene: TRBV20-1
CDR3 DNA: TGCAGTGCTAGAGAAGCGGGAAGACATGAGCAGTTCTTC
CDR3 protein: CSAREAGRHEQFF

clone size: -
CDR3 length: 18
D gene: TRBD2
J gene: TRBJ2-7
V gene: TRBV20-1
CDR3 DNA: TGCAGTGCTAGACCGGGACTAGCGGGAGGGGTTAGTACCTACGAGCAGTACTTC
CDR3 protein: CSARPGLAGGVSTYEQYF

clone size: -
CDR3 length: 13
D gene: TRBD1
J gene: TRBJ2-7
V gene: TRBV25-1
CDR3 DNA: TGTGCCAGCAGTGAGGGACAGGGCGGGGAGCAGTACTTC
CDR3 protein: CASSEGQGGEQYF

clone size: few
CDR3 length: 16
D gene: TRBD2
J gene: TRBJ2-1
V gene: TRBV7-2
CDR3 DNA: TGTGCCAGCCGAGACTCGGGACTAGCTGGATCACATGAGCAGTTCTTC
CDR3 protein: CASRDSGLAGSHEQFF

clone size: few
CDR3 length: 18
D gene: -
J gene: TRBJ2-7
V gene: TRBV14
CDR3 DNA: TGTGCCAGCAGCCAAGGTAGCCCGCTAACGGATATCTCCTACGAGCAGTACTTC
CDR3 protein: CASSQGSPLTDISYEQYF

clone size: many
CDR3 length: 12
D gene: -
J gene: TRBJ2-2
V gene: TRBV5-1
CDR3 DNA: TGCGCCAGCCACGGTCCAACCGGGGAGCTGTTTTTT
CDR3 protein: CASHGPTGELFF

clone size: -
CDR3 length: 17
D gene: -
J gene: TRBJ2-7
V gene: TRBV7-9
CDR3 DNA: TGTGCCAGCAGCGCCCCGCGTGGGGGCAGGGGACCCTACGAGCAGTACTTC
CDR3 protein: CASSAPRGGRGPYEQYF

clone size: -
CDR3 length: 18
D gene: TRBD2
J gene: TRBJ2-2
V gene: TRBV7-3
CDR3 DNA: TGTGCCAGCAGCTTGTCGGGACTAGCGGGGCCGAACACCGGGGAGCTGTTTTTT
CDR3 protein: CASSLSGLAGPNTGELFF

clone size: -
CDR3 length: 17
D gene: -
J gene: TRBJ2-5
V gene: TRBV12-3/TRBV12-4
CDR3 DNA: TGTGCCAGCAGTTTAGCACGAGGCACCGGGTTAGGAGAGACCCAGTACTTC
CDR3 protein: CASSLARGTGLGETQYF

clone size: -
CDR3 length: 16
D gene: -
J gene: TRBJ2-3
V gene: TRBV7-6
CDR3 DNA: TGTGCCAGCAGCGCTAGGGTAGCGGCCAGCACAGATACGCAGTATTTT
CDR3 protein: CASSARVAASTDTQYF

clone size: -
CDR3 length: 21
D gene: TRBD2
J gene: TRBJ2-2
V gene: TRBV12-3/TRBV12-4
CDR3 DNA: TGTGCCAGCAATTGGGAAAATGAAAAGCGGGGGGTCGAACGGGACACCGGGGAGCTGTTTTTT
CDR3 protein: CASNWENEKRGVERDTGELFF

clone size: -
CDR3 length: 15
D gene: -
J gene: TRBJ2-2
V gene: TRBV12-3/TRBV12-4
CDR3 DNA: TGTGCCAGCAGAGAAGAGACAGGGAACACCGGGGAGCTGTTTTTT
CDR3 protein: CASREETGNTGELFF

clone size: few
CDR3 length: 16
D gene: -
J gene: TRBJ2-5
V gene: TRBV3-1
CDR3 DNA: TGTGCCAGCAGCCAAGCTTCCGGGGGCCCACAAGAGACCCAGTACTTC
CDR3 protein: CASSQASGGPQETQYF